This is a list of T cell receptor beta chains from one sample in a study of T cells in Graves' hyperthyroidism and ophthalmopathy. TCRdb ran MiXCR on the multiplex PCR reads and lists one entry per CDR3 protein. The sample lists about 350,000 distinct CDR3 sequences; roughly 18% were seen once. The source material was blood. The receptor source for this set is a woman aged 35 to 49 with Graves' ophthalmopathy. The CDR3 runs from the conserved cysteine through the conserved F or W. Each record gives: J gene, V gene, clone size, CDR3 length, CDR3 protein. The size entry is marked missing in some rows and otherwise reads once, few, many or a size class.

j_gene: TRBJ2-7
v_gene: TRBV25-1
abundance: many
len: 14
CDR3aa: CASRAGSSLYEQYF

j_gene: TRBJ2-2
v_gene: TRBV6-2/TRBV6-3
abundance: many
len: 19
CDR3aa: CASSYSLRQSKLNTGELFF

j_gene: TRBJ2-7
v_gene: TRBV28
abundance: many
len: 12
CDR3aa: CASSRNTGVKYF

j_gene: TRBJ2-7
v_gene: TRBV10-1
abundance: many
len: 15
CDR3aa: CASSGSGTGAPRQYF

j_gene: TRBJ1-5
v_gene: TRBV7-9
abundance: many
len: 14
CDR3aa: CASSLPGPNQPQHF

j_gene: TRBJ2-7
v_gene: TRBV5-6
abundance: many
len: 15
CDR3aa: CASSYKTGVVIEQYF

j_gene: TRBJ2-5
v_gene: TRBV5-1
abundance: many
len: 15
CDR3aa: CASSTSLPYQETQYF

j_gene: TRBJ2-5
v_gene: TRBV6-4
abundance: many
len: 16
CDR3aa: CASSDSTAGVAETQYF

j_gene: TRBJ2-2
v_gene: TRBV16
abundance: many
len: 11
CDR3aa: CASSHDGELFF

j_gene: TRBJ2-7
v_gene: TRBV6-1
abundance: many
len: 15
CDR3aa: CASKHTRGGAYEQYF

j_gene: TRBJ2-5
v_gene: TRBV7-2
abundance: many
len: 16
CDR3aa: CASRLGGQGATETQYF

j_gene: TRBJ2-2
v_gene: TRBV6-1
abundance: once
len: 14
CDR3aa: CASREGRRTGELFF

j_gene: TRBJ2-7
v_gene: TRBV4-1
abundance: .
len: 14
CDR3aa: CASSQEDSNYEQYF

j_gene: TRBJ1-2
v_gene: TRBV27
abundance: once
len: 12
CDR3aa: CASRTGHYGYTF

j_gene: TRBJ2-3
v_gene: TRBV15
abundance: many
len: 15
CDR3aa: CATSRAGRRTDTQYF

j_gene: TRBJ2-5
v_gene: TRBV15
abundance: .
len: 15
CDR3aa: CATSKTGLAEETQYF

j_gene: TRBJ2-7
v_gene: TRBV20-1
abundance: many
len: 13
CDR3aa: CSARGAGTYEQYF

j_gene: TRBJ2-2
v_gene: TRBV24-1
abundance: many
len: 13
CDR3aa: CATRGTNTGELFF

j_gene: TRBJ2-7
v_gene: TRBV12-3/TRBV12-4
abundance: many
len: 14
CDR3aa: CASSTDGGPYEQYF

j_gene: TRBJ2-7
v_gene: TRBV27
abundance: many
len: 14
CDR3aa: CASSSDRVSYEQYF

j_gene: TRBJ2-7
v_gene: TRBV20-1
abundance: .
len: 14
CDR3aa: CSAASGRSSYEQYF

j_gene: TRBJ1-2
v_gene: TRBV9
abundance: many
len: 13
CDR3aa: CASSAGRTYGYTF

j_gene: TRBJ1-5
v_gene: TRBV28
abundance: many
len: 16
CDR3aa: CASKLGGGFLGQPQHF

j_gene: TRBJ1-1
v_gene: TRBV12-3/TRBV12-4
abundance: many
len: 15
CDR3aa: CASTRDRYRDTEAFF

j_gene: TRBJ2-4
v_gene: TRBV6-2/TRBV6-3
abundance: few
len: 19
CDR3aa: CASSIGTGGGVAAKNIQYF

j_gene: TRBJ1-2
v_gene: TRBV19
abundance: many
len: 14
CDR3aa: CASWGPDHRQSYTF

j_gene: TRBJ1-2
v_gene: TRBV25-1
abundance: many
len: 14
CDR3aa: CASSESVRPYGYTF

j_gene: TRBJ2-7
v_gene: TRBV11-2
abundance: many
len: 15
CDR3aa: CASSFKGEVGYEQYF

j_gene: TRBJ2-2
v_gene: TRBV7-2
abundance: many
len: 14
CDR3aa: CASSFFRGTGELFF

j_gene: TRBJ2-7
v_gene: TRBV6-5
abundance: many
len: 15
CDR3aa: CASSYSTARSWEQYF

j_gene: TRBJ1-1
v_gene: TRBV27
abundance: many
len: 12
CDR3aa: CASSSQGTEAFF

j_gene: TRBJ2-5
v_gene: TRBV27
abundance: .
len: 14
CDR3aa: CASSLSDRAETQYF

j_gene: TRBJ1-2
v_gene: TRBV2
abundance: many
len: 14
CDR3aa: CASRDPGRGDGYTF

j_gene: TRBJ2-5
v_gene: TRBV13
abundance: many
len: 17
CDR3aa: CASRRSASGAGGKTQYF

j_gene: TRBJ2-5
v_gene: TRBV19
abundance: .
len: 16
CDR3aa: CASSDPIPSGSETQYF

j_gene: TRBJ2-7
v_gene: TRBV6-1
abundance: few
len: 15
CDR3aa: CASRGLAGVSYEQYF

j_gene: TRBJ1-2
v_gene: TRBV4-3
abundance: many
len: 16
CDR3aa: CASSQDNFREAGGYTF

j_gene: TRBJ2-1
v_gene: TRBV6-2/TRBV6-3
abundance: many
len: 12
CDR3aa: CASSYVIGEQFF

j_gene: TRBJ1-2
v_gene: TRBV7-2
abundance: .
len: 11
CDR3aa: CASSGKGGYTF

j_gene: TRBJ1-2
v_gene: TRBV28
abundance: .
len: 17
CDR3aa: CASSRAPQQGARYGYTF

j_gene: TRBJ1-5
v_gene: TRBV4-1
abundance: many
len: 12
CDR3aa: CASSQDLEHQHF

j_gene: TRBJ2-3
v_gene: TRBV12-3/TRBV12-4
abundance: .
len: 19
CDR3aa: CASSFLGQGRGRAPDTQYF

j_gene: TRBJ1-2
v_gene: TRBV6-5
abundance: .
len: 17
CDR3aa: CASSYTSGPIALDGYTF

j_gene: TRBJ2-6
v_gene: TRBV27
abundance: many
len: 16
CDR3aa: CASRGVPFSGANVLTF

j_gene: TRBJ2-7
v_gene: TRBV4-1
abundance: many
len: 13
CDR3aa: CASSLLADYEQYF

j_gene: TRBJ2-7
v_gene: TRBV28
abundance: many
len: 17
CDR3aa: CASSFDPGRDDSYEQYF